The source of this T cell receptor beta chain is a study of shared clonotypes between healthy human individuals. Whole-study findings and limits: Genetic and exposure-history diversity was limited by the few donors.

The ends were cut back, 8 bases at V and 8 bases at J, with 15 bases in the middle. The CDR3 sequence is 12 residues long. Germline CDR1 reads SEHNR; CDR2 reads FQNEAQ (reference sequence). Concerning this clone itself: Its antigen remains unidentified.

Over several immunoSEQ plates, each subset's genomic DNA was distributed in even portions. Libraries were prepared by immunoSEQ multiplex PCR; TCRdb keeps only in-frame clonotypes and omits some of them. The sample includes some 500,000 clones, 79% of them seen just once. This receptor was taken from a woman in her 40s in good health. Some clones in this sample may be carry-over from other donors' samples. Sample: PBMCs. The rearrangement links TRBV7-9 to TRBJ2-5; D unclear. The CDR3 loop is CASRLDVGTQYF. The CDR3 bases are TGTGCCAGCCGCCTAGACGTAGGAACCCAGTACTTC.